These 29 T cell receptor beta chains were sequenced from one sample in a study of Ad26.COV2.S vaccination and SARS-CoV-2 variants. The treatment is: roughly 20 received Ad26.COV2.S at low or high dose, single or two shots; about 5 received placebo; per-sample allocation not given. Following the first vaccine or placebo injection, samples were taken on day 63. This table comes from immunoSEQ multiplex PCR, and its TCRdb copy is limited to in-frame clones, with some not included. The data contain about 350,000 clones, roughly 90% of them singletons. Here the sequenced sample was peripheral blood, taken in a trial of Ad26.COV2.S vaccine versus placebo. These receptors all stem from a person between 18 and 65 years old who received the Ad26.COV2.S COVID-19 vaccine or a placebo.

This clone has more than one count but fewer than ten. This chain links TRBV5-6 with TRBJ2-7; possible D gene TRBD1, 6 bases. The germline gives CDR1 SGHDT, CDR2 YYEEEE. Trimming left V 4 bases short and J 4 bases short, with 12 bases between. This CDR3 contains 13 residues. This CDR3 is CASSPTGRYEQYF. As DNA, the CDR3 is TGTGCCAGCAGCCCAACAGGGAGATACGAGCAGTACTTC.

The chain has TRBV7-9 and TRBJ1-1, with 7 positions matching TRBD1. Germline V CDR1 and CDR2: SEHNR, FQNEAQ (reference sequence). The CDR3 totals 12 residues. V shed 6 bases, J shed 4 bases, and the junction held 2 bases outside the gene matches. The CDR3 DNA sequence: TGTGCCAGCAGACAGGGGCCCACTGAAGCTTTCTTT. Its translation is CASRQGPTEAFF.

The chain employs TRBV10-2 and TRBJ1-6; 7 positions agree with TRBD1. There are 14 residues in the CDR3. The J segment lost 6 bases and the V segment lost 6 bases, leaving 5 bases of the junction unmatched. CDR1 and CDR2 (germline): WSHSY, SAAADI. CDR3 residues: CASSAGQPNSPLHF. The DNA of the CDR3 is TGCGCCAGCAGCGCGGGACAGCCTAATTCACCCCTCCACTTT.

In this sample, this clone turned up once. This rearrangement joins TRBV5-1 to TRBJ2-5; TRBD1 matches at 7 bases. CDR1 is SGHRS, CDR2 YFSETQ, per germline. The J segment lost 2 bases and the V segment lost 0 bases, leaving 4 bases of the junction unmatched. This CDR3 comprises 15 residues. This CDR3 reads CASSLAPGQQETQYF. DNA of the CDR3: TGCGCCAGCAGCTTGGCCCCGGGACAGCAAGAGACCCAGTACTTC.

The chain couples TRBV5-1 to TRBJ2-3; 12 nucleotides line up with TRBD2. V was clipped by 4 bases and J by 3 bases; unmatched bases: 6. CDR1 SGHRS and CDR2 YFSETQ come from the germline V gene. The CDR3 runs to 16 residues. The CDR3 loop is CASSPRLAGETDTQYF. The CDR3 DNA is TGCGCCAGCAGCCCCCGACTAGCGGGAGAGACAGATACGCAGTATTTT.

The V gene is TRBV19, the J gene TRBJ2-5; 8 bases are shared with TRBD1. After removal of 6 bases from V and 4 bases from J, the junction contained 4 bases not matched to a gene. Germline CDR1 reads LNHDA; CDR2 reads SQIVND (reference sequence). The CDR3 covers 13 residues. The CDR3 coding sequence is TGTGCCAGTAGAAAGACAGGGGTAGAGACCCAGTACTTC. It codes for CASRKTGVETQYF.

This clone showed up just a few times. The CDR3 bases are TGTGCCAGCAGCCCGTCCGTGGGCTACACCTTC. It is translated as CASSPSVGYTF. The V call is TRBV7-9, the J call TRBJ1-2; D uncertain. Germline CDR1 SEHNR, CDR2 FQNEAQ (reference sequence). CDR3 length: 11 residues. V lost 5 bases, J lost 8 bases, and 9 bases lay in between.

This chain joins TRBV6-5 and TRBJ2-2; TRBD1 matches 9 bases. This CDR3 has 15 amino acids. Germline assignment: CDR1 MNHEY and CDR2 SVGAGI. J gave up 6 bases and V 7 bases, and 9 bases lay outside the gene matches. CDR3 bases: TGTGCCAGCAACCGGGACAGGGCGTTCGCCGGGGAGCTGTTTTTT. This sequence encodes CASNRDRAFAGELFF.

This chain uses TRBV6-1 with TRBJ2-2; TRBD2 matches 9 bases. The trim removed 4 bases at V and 1 base at J, leaving 7 bases unmatched. Looked up from germline, CDR1 is MNHNS and CDR2 is SASEGT. There are 17 residues in the CDR3. CDR3 protein: CASSAGSSGVNTGELFF. CDR3 bases: TGTGCCAGCAGTGCGGGTTCTAGCGGGGTGAACACCGGGGAGCTGTTTTTT.

This clone was seen once. V and J are TRBV6-5 and TRBJ2-3, with D possibly being TRBD1 (5 bases). Germline V gene lookup returns CDR1 MNHEY and CDR2 SVGAGI. Trimming pared 0 bases from V and 4 bases from J, leaving 14 bases between. The CDR3 runs to 16 residues. The CDR3 loop reads CASSYSRTISADTQYF. In DNA, the CDR3 is TGTGCCAGCAGTTACTCGCGGACAATCAGCGCAGATACGCAGTATTTT.

This CDR3 is CASSYMDRTSSYNSPLHF. CDR3 in DNA: TGTGCCAGCAGTTACATGGACAGGACGAGCTCCTATAATTCACCCCTCCACTTT. The rearrangement links TRBV27 to TRBJ1-6; 7 bases match TRBD1. This CDR3 comprises 18 residues. In germline, CDR1 is MNHEY, CDR2 SMNVEV (reference sequence). Trimming cost V 4 bases and J 0 bases; bases outside gene matches: 9.

This chain joins TRBV9 and TRBJ1-1; 8 nucleotides line up with TRBD1. CDR1 is SGDLS and CDR2 is YYNGEE in the germline V gene. The junction had 7 bases not matched to a gene; V was cut back by 0 bases and J by 6 bases. The CDR3 is 15 amino acids. CDR3 bases: TGTGCCAGCAGCGTAGCCCCAGGGGGCGCCGCTGAAGCTTTCTTT. This codes for CASSVAPGGAAEAFF.

This sequence joins TRBV7-2 and TRBJ2-7, with TRBD2 identical over 7 bases. CDR1 is SGHTA and CDR2 is FQGNSA in the germline V gene. There are 15 residues in the CDR3. Trimming cost V 5 bases and J 0 bases; bases outside gene matches: 7. The CDR3 sequence is CASSILADSSYEQYF. In DNA form, the CDR3 reads TGTGCCAGCAGCATTCTAGCGGATAGCTCCTACGAGCAGTACTTC.

The chain employs TRBV25-1 and TRBJ1-6; TRBD1 matches at 7 bases. Germline trimming cut 5 bases from V and 6 bases from J; bases unmatched to any gene: 7. Germline V CDR1 and CDR2: MGHDK, SYGVNS. CDR3 length equals 15 residues. The CDR3 sequence is CASSPFRDSNSPLHF. In DNA, the CDR3 is TGTGCCAGCAGTCCCTTTCGGGACAGTAATTCACCCCTCCACTTT.

The chain uses TRBV7-9 and TRBJ2-7; D ambiguous. CDR1 and CDR2 (germline): SEHNR, FQNEAQ (reference sequence). Trimming removed 5 bases at V and 5 bases at J, with 10 bases between. The CDR3 is 12 residues long. CDR3 loop: CASSNNVDEQYF. The DNA of the CDR3 is TGTGCCAGCAGCAACAACGTGGACGAGCAGTACTTC.

The CDR3 protein is CASSESESSYEQYF. The CDR3 DNA follows: TGCGCCAGCAGTGAGTCTGAATCTTCCTACGAGCAGTACTTC. The chain links TRBV10-1 to TRBJ2-7; no clear D. Trimming took 0 bases from V and 1 from J, leaving 7 bases between them. This CDR3 is 14 amino acids long. Looked up from germline, CDR1 is WNHNN and CDR2 is SYGVQD (reference sequence).

This chain uses TRBV7-9 with TRBJ2-5; 11 positions agree with TRBD2. The germline gives CDR1 SEHNR, CDR2 FQNEAQ (reference sequence). V was pared by 4 bases and J by 2 bases, with 6 bases of the junction left unmatched. The CDR3 is 16 amino acids. CDR3 loop: CASSSLAGGPQETQYF. The CDR3 coding sequence is TGTGCCAGCAGCTCCCTAGCGGGGGGCCCTCAAGAGACCCAGTACTTC. Full variable domain (rest looked up from reference TRBV7-9 and TRBJ2-5): DTGVSQNPRHKITKRGQNVTFRCDPISEHNRLYWYRQTLGQGPEFLTYFQNEAQLEKSRLLSDRFSAERPKGSFSTLEIQRTEQGDSAMYLCASSSLAGGPQETQYFGPGTRLLVL.

V and J are TRBV4-3 and TRBJ1-2; D is unclear. The ends were cut back, 1 base at V and 5 bases at J, with 14 bases in the middle. The length of the CDR3 is 15 residues. Germline V gene lookup returns CDR1 LGHNA and CDR2 YSLEER. The DNA of the CDR3 is TGCGCCAGCAGCCAAGTGAAAGGGAACCCGTATGGCTACACCTTC. Translated, it gives CASSQVKGNPYGYTF.

V gene TRBV9 combines with J gene TRBJ2-2, with D hard to call. CDR1 and CDR2 (germline): SGDLS, YYNGEE. Trimming removed 4 bases at V and 3 bases at J, with 7 bases between. CDR3 length: 13 amino acids. Written as DNA, the CDR3 is TGTGCCAGCAGCCCTTTATACACCGGGGAGCTGTTTTTT. Translated, it gives CASSPLYTGELFF.

The chain has TRBV2 and TRBJ2-7, with D perhaps matching TRBD2 (6 bases). Trimming left V 6 bases short and J 0 bases short, with 6 bases between. This CDR3 spans 12 amino acids. Germline V gene sequence: CDR1 SNHLY, CDR2 FYNNEI. This chain's CDR3 is CASRGGSYEQYF. CDR3 sequence (DNA): TGTGCCAGCAGGGGGGGCTCCTACGAGCAGTACTTC.

This chain connects TRBV28 to TRBJ1-2; TRBD1 aligns across 9 bases. Trimming removed 5 bases from V and 8 bases from J; junction bases left unmatched: 12. The germline gives CDR1 MDHEN, CDR2 SYDVKM. The CDR3 covers 15 residues. CDR3: CASSPYRGRSMGYTF. CDR3 sequence (DNA): TGTGCCAGCAGTCCCTACAGGGGGCGATCTATGGGCTACACCTTC.

Written as DNA, the CDR3 is TGTGCCAGCAGCCAAGGGGTCCTAGCGGGAGGTTACGAGCAGTACTTC. The encoded protein is CASSQGVLAGGYEQYF. V gene TRBV3-1 (or the pseudogene TRBV3-2) combines with J gene TRBJ2-7; 11 bases are a match to TRBD2. Germline CDR1 and CDR2: LGHDT and YNNKEL (reference sequence). There are 16 residues in the CDR3. Germline trimming cut 1 base from V and 4 bases from J; bases unmatched to any gene: 6.

The rearrangement uses TRBV6-5 and TRBJ2-7; possible D gene TRBD1, 5 bases. V was pared by 6 bases and J by 6 bases, with 9 bases between. The CDR3 loop spans 11 amino acids. The V gene's germline CDR1 is MNHEY and CDR2 SVGAGI. Here the CDR3 DNA reads TGTGCCAGCAGGTTAGGGGTCGAGCAGTACTTC. Protein sequence: CASRLGVEQYF.

The genes are TRBV14 and TRBJ2-1; no firm D call. Germline CDR1 reads SGHDN; CDR2 reads FVKESK. V lost 0 bases and J lost 5, with 8 bases in between. This CDR3 contains 14 residues. The CDR3 reads CASSQDLGNNEQFF. DNA for the CDR3: TGTGCCAGCAGCCAAGATTTAGGGAACAATGAGCAGTTCTTC.

The V gene is TRBV6-4, the J gene TRBJ2-3, with 7 bases aligning to TRBD2. This CDR3 has 13 residues. V was pared by 8 bases and J by 5 bases, with 7 bases of the junction left unmatched. From germline, CDR1 is MRHNA and CDR2 SNTAGT. The CDR3 spells CASGREWGDTQYF. As DNA, the CDR3 is TGTGCCAGCGGGCGGGAGTGGGGAGATACGCAGTATTTT.

This rearrangement joins TRBV28 to TRBJ2-1; tentatively, D is TRBD2 (6 bases). This CDR3 spans 13 amino acids. Germline loops: CDR1 MDHEN, CDR2 SYDVKM. V lost 3 bases to trimming and J lost 6 bases, with 9 bases between them. The CDR3 protein is CASSFRDFNEQFF. Written as DNA, the CDR3 is TGTGCCAGCAGTTTCCGGGACTTCAATGAGCAGTTCTTC.

The V and J genes are TRBV7-8 and TRBJ2-3; 9 nucleotides match TRBD2. Germline CDR1 SGHVS, CDR2 FQNEAQ. Trimming at V came to 7 bases and at J to 4 bases, leaving 15 bases not matched to a gene. The CDR3 totals 17 residues. In DNA, the CDR3 is TGTGCCAGCACCCCGGCTCGGGGCGGGGGGGCCGCAGATACGCAGTATTTT. This sequence encodes CASTPARGGGAADTQYF.

This chain connects TRBV2 to TRBJ1-2, with 7 bases identical to TRBD1. After removal of 6 bases from V and 5 bases from J, the junction contained 3 bases not matched to a gene. The CDR3 totals 12 residues. Per germline, CDR1 SNHLY and CDR2 FYNNEI. CDR3 DNA: TGTGCCAGCAGGGACAGGCTATATGGCTACACCTTC. It specifies CASRDRLYGYTF.

This chain links TRBV19 with TRBJ1-2; no clear D gene. The germline V gene has CDR1 LNHDA and CDR2 SQIVND (reference sequence). With 7 bases removed from V and 2 bases from J, the gap between germline ends came to 14 bases. The CDR3 runs 14 residues. Here the CDR3 reads CASTYGPPNYGYTF. CDR3 nucleotides: TGTGCCAGTACCTACGGACCCCCAAACTATGGCTACACCTTC.